A single sample gave rise to the 15 T cell receptor beta chains below, sequenced in a study of metastatic and nonmetastatic thyroid tumors. Each patient went into thyroid surgery without having received any treatment. TCRdb reprocessed the PCR reads using MiXCR. The repertoire holds some 9,100 clones, with roughly 9.8% as singletons. Sequenced: tumor tissue. The origin of the receptors is a female donor with papillary thyroid cancer or a benign thyroid nodule (not recorded which). Some clones in this sample may be carry-over from other donors' samples.

Details on this clone: This likely comes from a read error, as the CDR3 has no conserved phenylalanine or tryptophan at its end. The chain recombines TRBV6-1 with TRBJ2-2; D may be TRBD1 or TRBD2 (5 bases each). Germline CDR1 MNHNS, CDR2 SASEGT. This CDR3 has 14 amino acids. V was shortened by 1 base and J by 14 bases, with 17 bases between the two germline ends. The DNA of the CDR3 is TGTGCCAGCAGTGAAGGCGTTTGGGACGGGTATCTGTTTTCT. It codes for CASSEGVWDGYLFS.

At least ten counts were recorded for this clone. A much more abundant neighbour one base away suggests this may be a read error. The rearrangement links TRBV20-1 to TRBJ1-6; D ambiguous. This CDR3 comprises 16 residues. CDR1 and CDR2 from the germline V gene are DFQATT and SNEGSKA (reference sequence). The CDR3 sequence is CSVRAPRTAQNSPLHF. In DNA, the CDR3 is TGCAGTGTTAGAGCCCCACGGACGGCTCAAAATTCACCCCTCCACTTT.

This clone was counted many times. The V and J genes are TRBV7-9 and TRBJ1-1; TRBD1 matches 10 bases. Per germline, CDR1 SEHNR and CDR2 FQNEAQ (reference sequence). Trimming took 5 bases from V and 11 from J; bases not matched to a gene: 11. This CDR3 is 14 amino acids long. This CDR3 reads CASSPVPGQGLAFF. The CDR3 bases are TGTGCCAGCAGCCCAGTCCCGGGACAGGGGTTGGCTTTCTTT.

This clone was seen repeatedly, ten times or more. The chain recombines TRBV11-1 with TRBJ1-1; D unclear. The germline V gene has CDR1 SGHAT and CDR2 FQDESV (reference sequence). Trimming shortened V by 5 bases and J by 0 bases, and 10 bases separated the two germline ends. This CDR3 has 14 residues. The DNA for the CDR3 is TGTGCCAGCAGCCCCCACGGGTTGAACACTGAAGCTTTCTTT. Translating it yields CASSPHGLNTEAFF. The entire variable domain, with the rest obtained from reference TRBV11-1 and TRBJ1-1, is as follows: EAEVAQSPRYKITEKSQAVAFWCDPISGHATLYWYRQILGQGPELLVQFQDESVVDDSQLPKDRFSAERLKGVDSTLKIQPAELGDSAMYLCASSPHGLNTEAFFGQGTRLTVV.

This clone is deemed medium-sized. V gene TRBV28 combines with J gene TRBJ2-7, with D maybe TRBD1 (5 bases). The CDR3 runs 15 residues. Between the trimmed V and J ends, which lost 6 bases and 2 bases, there was a span of 17 bases. In germline, CDR1 is MDHEN, CDR2 SYDVKM. The CDR3 sequence is CASRPRTGLTYEQYF. CDR3 in DNA: TGTGCCAGCAGACCGCGTACAGGCTTAACCTACGAGCAGTACTTC.

This clone was observed a handful of times. The junction shows a germline mismatch at one end, possibly a read error. The V call is TRBV10-3, the J call TRBJ1-1, with a weak D call TRBD1 (6 bases). CDR3 size: 14 residues. The germline CDR1 and CDR2 sequences are ENHRY and SYGVKD. The CDR3 here is CAISDRSPNTEAFF. The DNA of the CDR3 is TGCGCCATCAGCGACAGGTCCCCGAACACTGAAGCTTTCTTT.

Points on this clone: An end of the junction differs from the germline gene, which may be a read error. The chain joins TRBV28 to TRBJ1-2; D unclear. Germline values: CDR1 MDHEN, CDR2 SYDVKM. The CDR3 is 14 residues long. CDR3 nucleotide sequence: TGTGCCAGCAATTTATCTGGACGGCGGAATGTTTACACCTTC. Translation gives CASNLSGRRNVYTF.

This clone showed up many times. The chain couples TRBV7-9 to TRBJ2-1; 10 bases line up with TRBD1. The CDR3 is made up of 15 amino acids. V lost 0 bases to trimming and J lost 5 bases; unmatched junction nucleotides: 1. Per the germline V gene, CDR1 is SEHNR and CDR2 is FQNEAQ (reference sequence). The chain's CDR3 is CASSLAGTGDNEQFF. CDR3 in DNA: TGTGCCAGCAGCTTAGCCGGGACAGGGGACAATGAGCAGTTCTTC.

The table lists this clone with a few counts. V and J are TRBV6-1 and TRBJ1-6; TRBD1 is a possible D gene (5 bases). Per the germline V gene, CDR1 is MNHNS and CDR2 is SASEGT. This CDR3 region has 16 residues. The ends were cut back, 5 bases at V and 2 bases at J, with 13 bases in the middle. This CDR3 is CASSQQALAYNSPLHF. The CDR3, as DNA: TGTGCCAGCAGTCAACAGGCCCTCGCCTATAATTCACCCCTCCACTTT.

V and J are TRBV27 and TRBJ2-5; D perhaps matches TRBD1 (5 bases). CDR1 MNHEY and CDR2 SMNVEV come from the germline V gene (reference sequence). The length of the CDR3 is 13 residues. V was trimmed by 4 bases and J by 2 bases, leaving 8 bases between them. The CDR3 loop is CASSYPGQETQYF. DNA of the CDR3: TGTGCCAGCAGTTACCCAGGGCAAGAGACCCAGTACTTC.

This clone came up many times. The chain joins TRBV24-1 to TRBJ2-5, with TRBD2 matching 8 bases. V was clipped by 1 base and J by 2 bases; unmatched bases: 8. This CDR3 is 17 amino acids long. Germline-derived CDR1 and CDR2 are KGHDR and SFDVKD. The DNA of the CDR3 is TGTGCCACCAGTGATTTCTCGGGGGGGGGGCTACAAGAGACCCAGTACTTC. This encodes CATSDFSGGGLQETQYF.

This clone was detected ten times or more. The chain uses TRBV14 and TRBJ1-1; D gene unclear. The CDR3 sequence is 14 residues long. Germline CDR1 SGHDN, CDR2 FVKESK. V lost 2 bases and J 0 bases, leaving 7 bases between the germline ends. The CDR3 region is CASSQLALNTEAFF. The CDR3 DNA follows: TGTGCCAGCAGCCAATTGGCATTGAACACTGAAGCTTTCTTT.

The sample holds a few counts of this clone. The V gene is TRBV6-6, the J gene TRBJ1-1; D might be TRBD1 (5 bases). Between the trimmed V and J ends, which lost 1 base and 2 bases, there was a span of 8 bases. Germline CDR1 is MNHNY and CDR2 is SVGAGI (reference sequence). CDR3 length equals 14 residues. This chain's CDR3 is CASSYFDRNTEAFF. The CDR3 DNA reads TGTGCCAGCAGTTACTTCGACAGAAACACTGAAGCTTTCTTT.

This clone ranks as medium-sized. The chain couples TRBV6-1 to TRBJ1-4; possibly TRBD1 for D (5 bases). Germline V lookup: CDR1 MNHNS, CDR2 SASEGT. The CDR3 is 13 residues long. Trimming shortened V by 5 bases and J by 4 bases, and 8 bases separated the two germline ends. In nucleotides, the CDR3 is TGTGCCAGCAGTAAGACAGATAATGAAAAACTGTTTTTT. This sequence encodes CASSKTDNEKLFF.

This clone was picked up many times. This chain uses TRBV11-1 with TRBJ2-6; the D is unclear. The CDR3 is 14 amino acids. Germline-derived CDR1 and CDR2 are SGHAT and FQDESV (reference sequence). Trimming removed 1 base from V and 3 bases from J, with 4 bases in between. This CDR3 reads CASSLVGGANVLTF. The DNA for the CDR3 is TGTGCCAGCAGCTTAGTAGGTGGGGCCAACGTCCTGACTTTC.